These 23 T cell receptor beta chains were all obtained from the same sample, sequenced in a study of OX40 agonist ivuxolimab in advanced cancers. The protocol used for the library was the immunoSEQ multiplex PCR assay. TCRdb retrieved this table from immuneACCESS and kept in-frame rearrangements only. Not all clones are present; in checked studies, unresolved V genes account for under half, and no reason is known for the remainder. The sample yields around 61,000 clones; less than 85% were counted once. The ten largest clones take up under 0.6% of the sample. The sequenced sample was CD4+ or CD8+ T cells sorted from blood, obtained in a trial of the OX40 agonist ivuxolimab. The receptors shown here come from an adult with an advanced solid tumor such as melanoma, head and neck, liver or kidney cancer.

This chain connects TRBV7-8 to TRBJ2-3; D call uncertain. Trimming removed 5 bases at V and 1 base at J, with 10 bases between. The CDR3 has 14 amino acids. CDR1 SGHVS and CDR2 FQNEAQ come from the germline V gene. This CDR3 is CASSPLRGTDTQYF. The CDR3 DNA is TGTGCCAGCAGCCCACTCCGTGGCACAGATACGCAGTATTTT.

In DNA form, the CDR3 reads TGCGCCAGCACCGTTTCAGGGGTTCAAGAGACCCAGTACTTC. It specifies CASTVSGVQETQYF. This chain joins TRBV5-1 and TRBJ2-5; weak D call: TRBD1 (6 bases). CDR3 length: 14 residues. The V gene's germline CDR1 is SGHRS and CDR2 YFSETQ. Between the trimmed V and J ends, which lost 6 bases and 2 bases, there was a span of 14 bases.

V gene TRBV7-2 combines with J gene TRBJ2-2; TRBD2 is a possible D gene (5 bases). This CDR3 contains 17 residues. Germline CDR1 SGHTA, CDR2 FQGNSA. Trimming pared 1 base from V and 7 bases from J, leaving 19 bases between. CDR3 sequence reads: CASSLGTGLPFFGELFF. The CDR3 nucleotides are TGTGCCAGCAGCTTAGGAACCGGACTCCCCTTCTTCGGGGAGCTGTTTTTT.

The chain carries TRBV6-1 and TRBJ1-4; 10 nucleotides line up with TRBD1. This CDR3 contains 19 residues. After removal of 2 bases from V and 5 bases from J, the junction contained 14 bases not matched to a gene. The germline CDR1 and CDR2 sequences are MNHNS and SASEGT. The CDR3, as DNA: TGTGCCAGCAGTGAACGGGTCCCGGGAGGGACAGGGGTAAATGAAAAACTGTTTTTT. Residues: CASSERVPGGTGVNEKLFF.

The chain joins TRBV7-2 to TRBJ2-7; D is perhaps TRBD2 (5 bases). Trimming pared 1 base from V and 4 bases from J, leaving 11 bases between. The CDR3 runs 14 residues. Germline values: CDR1 SGHTA, CDR2 FQGNSA. For the CDR3, the DNA is TGTGCCAGCAGCTTAGTTAGGAGAGGGTACGAGCAGTACTTC. It translates to CASSLVRRGYEQYF. Complete variable domain (other parts from reference TRBV7-2 and TRBJ2-7): GAGVSQSPSNKVTEKGKDVELRCDPISGHTALYWYRQSLGQGLEFLIYFQGNSAPDKSGLPSDRFSAERTGGSVSTLTIQRTQQEDSAVYLCASSLVRRGYEQYFGPGTRLTVT.

The chain joins TRBV18 to TRBJ2-7; tentatively, D is TRBD1 (5 bases). Germline V gene lookup returns CDR1 KGHSH and CDR2 LQKENI. The ends were cut back, 6 bases at V and 6 bases at J, with 18 bases in the middle. This CDR3 is 14 amino acids long. CDR3 protein: CASSPPTREGEQYF. In DNA form, the CDR3 reads TGTGCCAGCTCCCCCCCGACCAGGGAAGGCGAGCAGTACTTC.

This clone showed up just a few times. V gene TRBV19 combines with J gene TRBJ2-1, with 10 positions matching TRBD2. J gave up 4 bases and V 5 bases, and 8 bases lay outside the gene matches. Looked up from germline, CDR1 is LNHDA and CDR2 is SQIVND (reference sequence). This CDR3 comprises 16 residues. CDR3 amino acids: CASSQALAGAYNEQFF. The CDR3 nucleotides read TGTGCCAGTAGTCAGGCCCTAGCGGGGGCTTACAATGAGCAGTTCTTC.

The V gene is TRBV7-2, the J gene TRBJ1-2, with D perhaps matching TRBD1 (6 bases). The V gene's germline CDR1 is SGHTA and CDR2 FQGNSA. The CDR3 runs to 14 residues. Trimming stripped 5 bases from V and 2 bases from J, with 12 bases between. CDR3 coding DNA: TGTGCCAGCAGCCTTCGCGGGACAAACTATGGCTACACCTTC. Translated, it gives CASSLRGTNYGYTF.

The chain has TRBV19 and TRBJ2-3; maybe TRBD2 (5 bases). Looked up from germline, CDR1 is LNHDA and CDR2 is SQIVND (reference sequence). CDR3 size: 14 residues. V lost 5 bases and J 0 bases, leaving 9 bases between the germline ends. The CDR3 sequence is CASSGRGSTDTQYF. CDR3 coding DNA: TGTGCCAGTAGTGGTCGCGGGAGCACAGATACGCAGTATTTT.

This clone was observed a few times. The chain has TRBV5-4 and TRBJ2-1; TRBD2 matches at 7 bases. After removal of 2 bases from V and 9 bases from J, the junction contained 14 bases not matched to a gene. The CDR3 is made up of 16 amino acids. In germline, CDR1 is SGHNT, CDR2 YYREEE (reference sequence). The CDR3 spells CASSLIRGSDSVEQFF. CDR3 coding DNA: TGTGCCAGCAGCTTAATTCGCGGGAGTGACTCGGTTGAGCAGTTCTTC.

V is TRBV11-3 and J is TRBJ2-1; D might be TRBD1 or TRBD2, each matching 5 bases. Looked up from germline, CDR1 is SGHNT and CDR2 is YENEEA. Trimming shortened V by 5 bases and J by 1 base, and 12 bases separated the two germline ends. The CDR3 loop spans 15 amino acids. The CDR3 sequence: CASSPGTVSYNEQFF. CDR3 nucleotide sequence: TGTGCCAGCAGCCCCGGGACGGTATCCTACAATGAGCAGTTCTTC.

Concerning this clone: A junction boundary mismatches the germline segment, possibly from a read error. This CDR3 reads CASSQGSIDTQYF. The CDR3 DNA reads as TGTGCCAGCAGCCAGGGGAGCATAGATACGCAGTATTTT. This chain uses TRBV14 with TRBJ2-3, with D possibly TRBD2 on 5 matching bases. This CDR3 contains 13 residues. Germline V gene data show CDR1 as SGHDN and CDR2 as FVKESK.

This clone was counted a single time. The chain links TRBV5-4 to TRBJ1-1, with D possibly matching TRBD1 (6 bases). The CDR3 spans 14 residues. V was shortened by 3 bases and J by 3 bases, with 12 bases between the two germline ends. The germline gives CDR1 SGHNT, CDR2 YYREEE (reference sequence). This chain's CDR3 is CASSSSTGYTEAFF. CDR3 bases: TGTGCCAGCAGCTCCTCTACAGGGTACACTGAAGCTTTCTTT.

The chain joins TRBV18 to TRBJ2-3, with D perhaps being TRBD1 or TRBD2 (5 bases each). CDR3 size: 14 residues. Germline assignment: CDR1 KGHSH and CDR2 LQKENI. V was shortened by 2 bases and J by 0 bases, with 6 bases between the two germline ends. The CDR3 here is CASSPGTSTDTQYF. The CDR3 region has the DNA TGTGCCAGCTCACCAGGGACGAGCACAGATACGCAGTATTTT.

The chain combines TRBV7-2 with TRBJ1-5; maybe TRBD1 (5 bases). V was clipped by 1 base and J by 7 bases, with 14 bases between them. Germline V gene lookup returns CDR1 SGHTA and CDR2 FQGNSA. The CDR3 runs 15 residues. CDR3 loop: CASSLDYGSGQPQHF. The CDR3 nucleotides are TGTGCCAGCAGCTTAGATTACGGGTCAGGGCAGCCCCAGCATTTT.

Regarding this clone: Sequence at one end of the junction differs from germline and may be a read error. The chain uses TRBV7-2 and TRBJ2-6; 7 bases match TRBD1. The germline CDR1 and CDR2 sequences are SGHTA and FQGNSA. This CDR3 spans 15 amino acids. CDR3 bases: TGTGCCAGCAGGCCCGACAGGGCTGGGGCCAACGTCCCGACTTTC. This translates into CASRPDRAGANVPTF.

This clone was picked up one time. The J gene is TRBJ1-4, the V gene TRBV7-9; D is unresolved. The V gene lost 3 bases and the J gene lost 4 bases, with 9 bases spanning the gap. Germline V gene lookup returns CDR1 SEHNR and CDR2 FQNEAQ (reference sequence). This CDR3 has 14 amino acids. CDR3 sequence: CASSFSALNEKLFF. CDR3 bases: TGTGCCAGCAGCTTTTCTGCACTTAATGAAAAACTGTTTTTT.

The chain employs TRBV28 and TRBJ1-5; D ambiguous. V lost 8 bases and J lost 3, with 14 bases in between. Germline V gene sequence: CDR1 MDHEN, CDR2 SYDVKM. This CDR3 spans 14 amino acids. The CDR3: CASQSFFDNQPQHF. The CDR3, as DNA: TGTGCCAGCCAATCCTTTTTCGACAATCAGCCCCAGCATTTT.

The gene calls are TRBV6-6 and TRBJ2-1; TRBD2 aligns across 7 bases. CDR1 and CDR2 (germline): MNHNY, SVGAGI (reference sequence). V lost 0 bases and J lost 11; bases outside the gene matches: 4. The length of the CDR3 is 13 residues. The CDR3 DNA is TGTGCCAGCAGTTACTCGGGACTATCTAAGCAGTTCTTC. Its translation: CASSYSGLSKQFF.

This rearrangement joins TRBV10-3 to TRBJ2-5; 10 bases map to TRBD1. The CDR3 is made up of 16 amino acids. V shed 6 bases, J shed 4 bases, and the junction held 11 bases outside the gene matches. The germline V gene encodes CDR1 ENHRY and CDR2 SYGVKD. The CDR3 bases are TGTGCCATCAGGGCGACAGGGGGCGCCGGGGGAGAGACCCAGTACTTC. Amino acid sequence: CAIRATGGAGGETQYF.

The CDR3 nucleotides are TGTGCCAGCAGCTGGACGACAGGGAGTAATGAAAAACTGTTTTTT. Residues: CASSWTTGSNEKLFF. The chain employs TRBV7-8 and TRBJ1-4, with 7 bases matching TRBD1. From germline, CDR1 is SGHVS and CDR2 FQNEAQ. The V gene end was trimmed by 4 bases and the J gene end by 4 bases; junction bases not matched to a gene: 6. The CDR3 runs to 15 residues. The full variable domain, its missing parts supplied by reference TRBV7-8 and TRBJ1-4, is GAGVSQSPRYKVAKRGQDVALRCDPISGHVSLFWYQQALGQGPEFLTYFQNEAQLDKSGLPSDRFFAERPEGSVSTLKIQRTQQEDSAVYLCASSWTTGSNEKLFFGSGTQLSVL.

CDR3 sequence (DNA): TGTGCCAGCAGCCAAGGATTTTTTGGGACTAGCGGGAGCAGAACAGATACGCAGTATTTT. Its translation is CASSQGFFGTSGSRTDTQYF. The rearrangement joins TRBV4-2 to TRBJ2-3; 14 nucleotides align to TRBD2. This CDR3 has 20 amino acids. Trimming at V came to 1 base and at J to 3 bases, leaving 12 bases not matched to a gene. Germline V gene sequence: CDR1 LGHNA, CDR2 YNFKEQ.

J is TRBJ2-3 and V is TRBV10-3; 11 positions match TRBD2. Trimming at V came to 0 bases and at J to 0 bases, leaving 17 bases not matched to a gene. The CDR3 extends over 22 amino acids. Germline assignment: CDR1 ENHRY and CDR2 SYGVKD. The CDR3 nucleotides read TGTGCCATCAGTGAGTCGAGCCCCTCCGGGACTAGCGGAGACTCTAGCACAGATACGCAGTATTTT. As protein: CAISESSPSGTSGDSSTDTQYF.